Presented here are 20 T cell receptor beta chains from one specimen sequenced in a study of CD8 T cells in Susac syndrome (dated by TCRdb to the late 2010s). Libraries were made using the immunoSEQ multiplex PCR assay. RNA was extracted using the RNeasy kit, and roughly 0.45 to 1 microgram was reverse transcribed with random hexamers. Using fastp at Q25 and MiXCR, TCRdb reprocessed the public reads and kept productive beta chains. CDR3 protein duplicates are merged, each entry listing the most common genes and DNA. In this sample the table shows 400,000 or so distinct CDR3 sequences, roughly 85% of which occur a single time. The ten largest clones capture under 0.15% of the sample. The material sequenced was CD8+ T cells from PBMCs. These receptors came from a human donor with multiple sclerosis.

The CDR3 protein is CASSLDPQGWNEQFF. DNA for the CDR3: TGTGCCAGCAGTTTGGACCCACAGGGGTGGAATGAGCAGTTCTTC. V is TRBV28 and J is TRBJ2-1; 7 bases map to TRBD1. The germline gives CDR1 MDHEN, CDR2 SYDVKM. The J segment lost 7 bases and the V segment lost 3 bases, leaving 9 bases of the junction unmatched. The CDR3 length is 15 residues.

The genes are TRBV30 and TRBJ2-5; no clear D. The germline V gene encodes CDR1 GTSNPN and CDR2 SVGIG (reference sequence). This CDR3 spans 16 amino acids. V dropped 1 base and J dropped 7 bases, with 22 bases sitting between them. The CDR3 loop is CAWSAREGIEIGTQYF. In DNA, the CDR3 is TGTGCCTGGAGTGCAAGGGAAGGGATTGAAATCGGGACCCAGTACTTC.

The rearrangement links TRBV29-1 to TRBJ2-3; 7 bases match TRBD1. Germline values: CDR1 SQVTM, CDR2 ANQGSEA. There are 13 residues in the CDR3. V was pared by 4 bases and J by 6 bases, with 7 bases of the junction left unmatched. DNA for the CDR3: TGCAGCGTTGTCATGGTCAGGGGGGATACGCAGTATTTT. It encodes CSVVMVRGDTQYF.

J is TRBJ2-1 and V is TRBV6-5; 10 bases fit TRBD2. Unmatched junction bases numbered 6, after V lost 1 base and J lost 9 bases. CDR3 length equals 15 residues. Germline CDR1 reads MNHEY; CDR2 reads SVGAGI. CDR3 loop: CASSYFFASGGEQFF. The CDR3, as DNA: TGTGCCAGCAGTTACTTCTTCGCTAGCGGGGGTGAGCAGTTCTTC.

CDR3 DNA: TGTGCCAGCAGTTCCGGGGCCTTCGACGAGCAGTACTTC. Translated: CASSSGAFDEQYF. The chain carries TRBV4-2 and TRBJ2-7; possibly TRBD1 or TRBD2 for D (5 bases each). The CDR3 sequence is 13 residues long. Per germline, CDR1 LGHNA and CDR2 YNFKEQ. The ends were cut back, 6 bases at V and 5 bases at J, with 14 bases in the middle.

Here the CDR3 DNA reads TGTGCCAGCAACTTAGCGGGAGGAAGGTCCTACGAGCAGTACTTC. Translating gives CASNLAGGRSYEQYF. This chain uses TRBV27 with TRBJ2-7; 10 positions agree with TRBD2. This CDR3 comprises 15 residues. J lost 1 base, V lost 7 bases, and 7 bases had no gene match. Germline lookup yields CDR1 MNHEY and CDR2 SMNVEV (reference sequence).

J is TRBJ2-7 and V is TRBV4-1; unclear D gene. V was trimmed by 1 base and J by 6 bases, leaving 16 bases between them. CDR3 size: 15 residues. Germline loops: CDR1 MGHRA, CDR2 YSYEKL. CDR3 amino acids: CASSQADWVVGEQYF. CDR3 nucleotide sequence: TGCGCCAGCAGCCAAGCTGACTGGGTGGTTGGCGAGCAGTACTTC.

This clonotype was observed a single time. This rearrangement joins TRBV5-1 to TRBJ1-3; D is unclear. V was shortened by 4 bases and J by 0 bases, with 8 bases between the two germline ends. The CDR3 spans 14 residues. The germline CDR1 and CDR2 sequences are SGHRS and YFSETQ. The CDR3 coding sequence is TGCGCCAGCAGCCAGGAAAGCTCTGGAAACACCATATATTTT. The encoded protein is CASSQESSGNTIYF.

The chain uses TRBV5-5 and TRBJ2-5; D is perhaps TRBD1 (5 bases). Trimming took 4 bases from V and 9 from J, leaving 7 bases between them. Per germline, CDR1 SGHKS and CDR2 YYEKEE (reference sequence). The CDR3 is 10 residues long. The CDR3, as DNA: TGTGCCAGCAGCCAGGGCGCCCAGTACTTC. Protein product: CASSQGAQYF.

The rearrangement joins TRBV28 to TRBJ1-1; 8 bases match TRBD1. This CDR3 spans 12 amino acids. Germline V gene sequence: CDR1 MDHEN, CDR2 SYDVKM. Trimming took 10 bases from V and 5 from J; bases not matched to a gene: 6. The CDR3 loop is CATSDRETEAFF. The CDR3 DNA follows: TGTGCCACCTCGGACAGGGAAACTGAAGCTTTCTTT.

The chain employs TRBV6-5 and TRBJ2-7, with 9 bases that match TRBD1. Germline V gene sequence: CDR1 MNHEY, CDR2 SVGAGI. V shed 0 bases, J shed 1 base, and the junction held 4 bases outside the gene matches. This CDR3 has 16 amino acids. The CDR3 DNA reads as TGTGCCAGCAGTTACTCGGGGACAGGGCTGTCCTACGAGCAGTACTTC. Translating it yields CASSYSGTGLSYEQYF.

This rearrangement joins TRBV2 to TRBJ2-1, with D possibly being TRBD2 (5 bases). The CDR3 covers 15 residues. Germline V gene lookup returns CDR1 SNHLY and CDR2 FYNNEI. Trimming took off 4 bases at V and 4 bases at J, with 14 bases between the two ends. The CDR3 bases are TGTGCCAGCAGTGGTAGCGTCCCCGGTTACAATGAGCAGTTCTTC. Translating it yields CASSGSVPGYNEQFF.

The chain joins TRBV15 to TRBJ2-1; TRBD2 aligns across 12 bases. This CDR3 has 17 residues. J gave up 4 bases and V 4 bases, and 8 bases lay outside the gene matches. CDR1 LNHNV and CDR2 YYDKDF come from the germline V gene (reference sequence). The CDR3 coding sequence is TGTGCCACCAGCACGATACTAGCGGGGGGCCTATACAATGAGCAGTTCTTC. Its translation is CATSTILAGGLYNEQFF.

This rearrangement joins TRBV4-1 to TRBJ1-5, with D hard to call. The germline CDR1 and CDR2 sequences are MGHRA and YSYEKL. The CDR3 loop spans 16 amino acids. The V gene lost 0 bases and the J gene lost 4 bases, with 13 bases spanning the gap. CDR3 nucleotide sequence: TGCGCCAGCAGCCAAGACTACGGCAGTGGTAATCAGCCCCAGCATTTT. Residues: CASSQDYGSGNQPQHF.

The chain combines TRBV29-1 with TRBJ1-1; unclear D gene. The germline gives CDR1 SQVTM, CDR2 ANQGSEA. The CDR3 extends over 13 amino acids. V lost 6 bases to trimming and J lost 8 bases, with 19 bases between them. For the CDR3, the DNA is TGCAGCGTCGAGGGTGGCACCCTCCCAGAAGCTTTCTTT. Encoded protein: CSVEGGTLPEAFF.

J is TRBJ2-5 and V is TRBV6-1, with 14 bases matching TRBD2. V was pared by 8 bases and J by 3 bases, with 8 bases of the junction left unmatched. Germline V gene data show CDR1 as MNHNS and CDR2 as SASEGT. This CDR3 comprises 16 residues. As DNA, the CDR3 is TGTGCCAGCTCGCCTCCGGGACTAGCGGGGGAAGAGACCCAGTACTTC. This gives the protein CASSPPGLAGEETQYF.

This clonotype was found once. The chain uses TRBV7-6 and TRBJ2-1; 10 nucleotides line up with TRBD2. The ends lost 0 bases at V and 8 bases at J; junction bases unmatched: 10. Germline V gene sequence: CDR1 SGHVS, CDR2 FNYEAQ. This CDR3 spans 17 amino acids. The CDR3 is CASSLAPGASGSHEQFF. CDR3 DNA: TGTGCCAGCAGCTTAGCGCCAGGGGCTAGCGGGAGCCATGAGCAGTTCTTC.

This rearrangement joins TRBV7-9 to TRBJ1-2; 8 bases match TRBD1. Per germline, CDR1 SEHNR and CDR2 FQNEAQ (reference sequence). V gave up 4 bases and J gave up 4 bases; unmatched junction bases: 8. This CDR3 contains 15 residues. CDR3 DNA sequence: TGTGCCAGCAGCTCCCCCGGGACAGGCCTCTATGGCTACACCTTC. It yields the protein CASSSPGTGLYGYTF.

V is TRBV5-1 and J is TRBJ2-7; TRBD1 matches at 10 bases. After removal of 4 bases from V and 2 bases from J, the junction contained 9 bases not matched to a gene. This CDR3 region has 16 residues. Germline V lookup: CDR1 SGHRS, CDR2 YFSETQ. The CDR3 spells CASSTWGQGTAYEQYF. The CDR3 region has the DNA TGCGCCAGCAGCACCTGGGGACAGGGGACGGCCTACGAGCAGTACTTC.

This sequence joins TRBV20-1 and TRBJ1-2; the D gene is possibly TRBD1 (6 bases). Deletions cut 4 bases from V and 4 bases from J, with 19 bases between. Germline V CDR1 and CDR2: DFQATT, SNEGSKA (reference sequence). The CDR3 is 15 residues long. The CDR3 DNA reads TGCAGTGCTAAGAGTGAGGTAATGGACAGCTATGGCTACACCTTC. Translation gives CSAKSEVMDSYGYTF.